Each of the 12 T cell receptor beta chains below was sequenced from the same sample in a study of a mutant IDH1 vaccine in newly diagnosed glioma. As to time point: week 5, during vaccination. Doses of 300 ug of mutant IDH1 20-mer peptide were given with topical imiquimod. The repertoire was sequenced with immunoSEQ multiplex PCR; TCRdb's copy has only in-frame clones and lacks some. The sample includes just under 80,000 clones, roughly 90% of them seen just once. No antigen is known for these receptors. The material sequenced was PBMCs, taken from a glioma patient whose treatment included an IDH1 peptide vaccine. These receptors were obtained from a woman in her fifties or sixties with glioma.

The chain has TRBV9 and TRBJ2-3; TRBD1 matches 10 bases. Germline V gives CDR1 SGDLS, CDR2 YYNGEE. This CDR3 region has 16 residues. Trimming took 3 bases from V and 5 from J; bases not matched to a gene: 9. The CDR3 DNA follows: TGTGCCAGCAGCGCCGGGACAGGGGTCCTAGGAGATACGCAGTATTTT. Amino acids: CASSAGTGVLGDTQYF.

This clone was found a few times. This chain uses TRBV7-8 with TRBJ2-5; 7 positions agree with TRBD2. The CDR3 is 17 amino acids. The trim removed 3 bases at V and 4 bases at J, leaving 14 bases unmatched. Germline V gene data show CDR1 as SGHVS and CDR2 as FQNEAQ. The CDR3 loop is CASSFPRGGVGGETQYF. Here the CDR3 DNA reads TGTGCCAGCAGCTTTCCTAGGGGAGGGGTAGGAGGAGAGACCCAGTACTTC. The full variable domain, in which reference TRBV7-8 and TRBJ2-5 provide the parts outside the CDR3, is GAGVSQSPRYKVAKRGQDVALRCDPISGHVSLFWYQQALGQGPEFLTYFQNEAQLDKSGLPSDRFFAERPEGSVSTLKIQRTQQEDSAVYLCASSFPRGGVGGETQYFGPGTRLLVL.

V and J are TRBV28 and TRBJ1-2; D possibly corresponds to TRBD1 (5 bases). V was shortened by 7 bases and J by 5 bases, with 14 bases between the two germline ends. The germline V gene encodes CDR1 MDHEN and CDR2 SYDVKM. The CDR3 sequence is 13 residues long. Written as DNA, the CDR3 is TGTGCCAGCACTCTAGGACAAGAGTATGGCTACACCTTC. It is translated as CASTLGQEYGYTF.

The V and J genes are TRBV27 and TRBJ2-7; 8 bases line up with TRBD1. J gave up 5 bases and V 4 bases, and 13 bases lay outside the gene matches. Germline values: CDR1 MNHEY, CDR2 SMNVEV (reference sequence). This CDR3 is built from 16 residues. Here the CDR3 reads CASSSYWTGRIDEQYF. CDR3 bases: TGTGCCAGCAGTTCTTATTGGACAGGGAGGATCGACGAGCAGTACTTC.

V is TRBV5-1 and J is TRBJ1-2; no clear D. The CDR3 runs 13 residues. Trimming took 5 bases from V and 4 from J, leaving 12 bases between them. The V gene's germline CDR1 is SGHRS and CDR2 YFSETQ. CDR3 coding DNA: TGCGCCAGCAGTTCGGGAAGCTCCTATGGCTACACCTTC. This codes for CASSSGSSYGYTF.

The V gene is TRBV7-9, the J gene TRBJ1-3; 7 bases match TRBD1. The CDR3 contains 14 residues. The J segment lost 2 bases and the V segment lost 5 bases, leaving 3 bases of the junction unmatched. Germline loops: CDR1 SEHNR, CDR2 FQNEAQ (reference sequence). CDR3 DNA sequence: TGTGCCAGCAGCAAGACAGGGACTGGAAACACCATATATTTT. Protein: CASSKTGTGNTIYF. Using reference TRBV7-9 and TRBJ1-3 for the parts outside the CDR3, the full variable domain is DTGVSQNPRHKITKRGQNVTFRCDPISEHNRLYWYRQTLGQGPEFLTYFQNEAQLEKSRLLSDRFSAERPKGSFSTLEIQRTEQGDSAMYLCASSKTGTGNTIYFGEGSWLTVV.

The J gene is TRBJ1-6, the V gene TRBV6-5; D gene ambiguous. CDR3 length: 11 amino acids. CDR1 MNHEY and CDR2 SVGAGI come from the germline V gene. V lost 6 bases to trimming and J lost 6 bases, with 3 bases between them. This CDR3 is CASRSNSPLHF. The CDR3, as DNA: TGTGCCAGCAGGTCTAATTCACCCCTCCACTTT.

The gene calls are TRBV7-9 and TRBJ2-3, with TRBD2 identical over 11 bases. Trimming removed 2 bases from V and 4 bases from J; junction bases left unmatched: 5. The CDR3 has 16 amino acids. CDR1 and CDR2 from the germline V gene are SEHNR and FQNEAQ (reference sequence). CDR3 region: CASSLLAGGRADTQYF. The CDR3 DNA reads TGTGCCAGCAGCTTACTAGCGGGAGGACGGGCAGATACGCAGTATTTT. Drawing the rest from reference TRBV7-9 and TRBJ2-3, the complete variable domain is DTGVSQNPRHKITKRGQNVTFRCDPISEHNRLYWYRQTLGQGPEFLTYFQNEAQLEKSRLLSDRFSAERPKGSFSTLEIQRTEQGDSAMYLCASSLLAGGRADTQYFGPGTRLTVL.

The chain employs TRBV2 and TRBJ1-6; D may be TRBD1 (6 bases). There are 16 residues in the CDR3. Germline assignment: CDR1 SNHLY and CDR2 FYNNEI. V shed 4 bases and J shed 9 bases, with 19 bases lying between them. The CDR3 region is CASSGRDTDLGSPLHF. CDR3 nucleotides: TGTGCCAGCAGTGGCCGGGACACGGATTTAGGTTCACCCCTCCACTTT.

J is TRBJ2-5 and V is TRBV5-1; D gene uncertain. CDR3 length: 17 amino acids. CDR1 is SGHRS and CDR2 is YFSETQ in the germline V gene. The ends were cut back, 0 bases at V and 0 bases at J, with 15 bases in the middle. The CDR3, as DNA: TGCGCCAGCAGCTTGGGAGGCTCCAGCCCCTACCAAGAGACCCAGTACTTC. Amino acid sequence: CASSLGGSSPYQETQYF.

The chain joins TRBV18 to TRBJ2-2, with TRBD2 as a possible D gene (5 bases). CDR3 length: 17 residues. Germline V CDR1 and CDR2: KGHSH, LQKENI. V was clipped by 5 bases and J by 0 bases, with 16 bases between them. This CDR3 reads CASSSLGRKPNTGELFF. CDR3 DNA sequence: TGTGCCAGCTCATCTCTGGGGAGAAAACCGAACACCGGGGAGCTGTTTTTT.

The chain employs TRBV5-1 and TRBJ2-7, with a possible D match to TRBD2 (6 bases). In germline, CDR1 is SGHRS, CDR2 YFSETQ. V was clipped by 0 bases and J by 1 base, with 8 bases between them. The CDR3 spans 14 residues. DNA for the CDR3: TGCGCCAGCAGCTTGGAGGGACTTTCCTACGAGCAGTACTTC. Translating gives CASSLEGLSYEQYF.